This TCR beta chain was recorded in a study of low-dose radiotherapy and immunotherapy resistance in tumors. Overall study context: Every 2 weeks, cohort 1 got 0.5 Gy, reaching 6.5 Gy to the planning target volume. A dose of 1 Gy per fraction every two weeks went to Cohort 2, totaling 13 Gy over 26 weeks.

Germline V gives CDR1 MDHEN, CDR2 SYDVKM. V lost 5 bases to trimming and J lost 0 bases, with 23 bases between them. This CDR3 has 19 amino acids. First-strand cDNA relied on TRAV- and TRBV-specific primers spanning alpha and beta chains. The authors amplified TCRs for around 20 PCR cycles with a constant-region primer and a V-primer adapter. From the reads, TCRdb called clonotypes with MiXCR, one entry per CDR3 protein. The sample records about 7,200 distinct CDR3 sequences, 53% being singletons. Nivolumab, ipilimumab, aspirin, low-dose cyclophosphamide and low-dose radiotherapy were given to donors.

This sequence was found in a human donor with advanced metastatic prostate, ovarian, gallbladder or colorectal cancer (not recorded which). This table probably holds off-target reads from a library built for another chain. This chain links TRBV28 with TRBJ2-1, with D possibly TRBD2 on 6 matching bases. The chain's CDR3 is CASSPYERAKMSSYNEQFF. The CDR3 region has the DNA TGTGCCAGCAGTCCGTACGAGCGGGCCAAGATGAGCTCCTACAATGAGCAGTTCTTC.